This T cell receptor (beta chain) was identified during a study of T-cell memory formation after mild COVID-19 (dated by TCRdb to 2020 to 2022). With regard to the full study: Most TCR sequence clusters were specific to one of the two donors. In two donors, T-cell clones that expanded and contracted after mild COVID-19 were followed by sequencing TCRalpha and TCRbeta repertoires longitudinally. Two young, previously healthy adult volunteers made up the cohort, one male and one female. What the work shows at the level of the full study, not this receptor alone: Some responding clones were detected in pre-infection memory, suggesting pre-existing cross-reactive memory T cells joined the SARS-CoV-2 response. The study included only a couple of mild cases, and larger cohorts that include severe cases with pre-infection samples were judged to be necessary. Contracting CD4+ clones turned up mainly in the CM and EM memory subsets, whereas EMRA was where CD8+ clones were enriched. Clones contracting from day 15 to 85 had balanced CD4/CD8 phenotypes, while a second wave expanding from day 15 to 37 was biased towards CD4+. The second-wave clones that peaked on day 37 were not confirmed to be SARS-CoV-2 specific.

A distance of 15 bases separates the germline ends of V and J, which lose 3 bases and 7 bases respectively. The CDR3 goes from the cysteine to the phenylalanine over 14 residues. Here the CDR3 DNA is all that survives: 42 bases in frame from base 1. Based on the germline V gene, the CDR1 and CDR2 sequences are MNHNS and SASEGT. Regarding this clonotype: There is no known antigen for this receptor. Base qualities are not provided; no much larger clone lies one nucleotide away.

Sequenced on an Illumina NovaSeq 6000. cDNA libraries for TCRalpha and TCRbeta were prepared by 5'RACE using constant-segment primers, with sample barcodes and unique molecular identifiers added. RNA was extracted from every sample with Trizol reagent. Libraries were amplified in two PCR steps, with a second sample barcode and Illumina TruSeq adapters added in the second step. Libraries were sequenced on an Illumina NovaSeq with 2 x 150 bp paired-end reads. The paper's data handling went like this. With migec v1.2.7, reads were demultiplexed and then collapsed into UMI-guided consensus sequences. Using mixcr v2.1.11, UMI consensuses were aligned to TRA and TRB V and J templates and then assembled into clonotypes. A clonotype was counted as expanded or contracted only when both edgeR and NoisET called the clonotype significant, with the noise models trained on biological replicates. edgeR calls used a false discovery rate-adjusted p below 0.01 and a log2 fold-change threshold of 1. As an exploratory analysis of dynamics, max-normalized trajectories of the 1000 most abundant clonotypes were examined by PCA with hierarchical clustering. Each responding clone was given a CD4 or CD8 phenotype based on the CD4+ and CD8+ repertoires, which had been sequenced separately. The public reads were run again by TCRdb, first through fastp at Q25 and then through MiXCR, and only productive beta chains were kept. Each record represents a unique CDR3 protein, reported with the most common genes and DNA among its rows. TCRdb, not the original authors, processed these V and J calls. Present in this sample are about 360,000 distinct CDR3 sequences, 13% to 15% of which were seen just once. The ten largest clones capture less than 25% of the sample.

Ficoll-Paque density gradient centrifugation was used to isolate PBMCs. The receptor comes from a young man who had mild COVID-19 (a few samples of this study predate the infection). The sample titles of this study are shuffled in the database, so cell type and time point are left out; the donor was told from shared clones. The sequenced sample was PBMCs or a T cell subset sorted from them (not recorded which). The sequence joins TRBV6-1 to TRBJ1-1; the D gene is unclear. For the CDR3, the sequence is CASSERRGFVEAFF. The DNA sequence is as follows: TGTGCCAGCAGTGAGCGTCGGGGATTTGTTGAAGCTTTCTTT.